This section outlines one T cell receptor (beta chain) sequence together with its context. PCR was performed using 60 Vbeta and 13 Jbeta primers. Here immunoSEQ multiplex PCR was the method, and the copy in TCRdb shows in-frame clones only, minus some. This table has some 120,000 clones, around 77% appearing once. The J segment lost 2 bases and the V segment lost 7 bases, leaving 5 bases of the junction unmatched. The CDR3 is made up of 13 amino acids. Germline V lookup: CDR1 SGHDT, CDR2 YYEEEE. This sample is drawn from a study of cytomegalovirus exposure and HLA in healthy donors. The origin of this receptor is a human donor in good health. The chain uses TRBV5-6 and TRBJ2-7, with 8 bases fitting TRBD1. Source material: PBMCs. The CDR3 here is CASRLQGAYEQYF. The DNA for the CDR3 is TGTGCCAGCCGACTACAGGGGGCCTACGAGCAGTACTTC.